The 24 T cell receptor beta chains in this list originate from one sample, sequenced in a study of T-cell reconstitution after alpha-beta-depleted transplantation in children. Molecular barcoding with unique molecular identifiers was used for the TCRbeta library. In TCRdb, the PCR reads were re-called with MiXCR into one record per CDR3 protein. Here the sample spans about 540,000 distinct CDR3 sequences, about a sixth being singletons. Sequences were derived from PBMCs from the stem cell graft donor, sampled from the stem cell graft. The receptors here all came from a human donor who donated a stem cell graft to a child with acute lymphoblastic leukemia.

As DNA, the CDR3 is TGCGCCAGCAGCTTATTACTAGCGGGAGGGCCAGATACGCAGTATTTT. The encoded protein is CASSLLLAGGPDTQYF. The rearrangement uses TRBV5-1 and TRBJ2-3; 13 nucleotides match TRBD2. This CDR3 spans 16 amino acids. V lost 2 bases and J lost 4; bases outside the gene matches: 4. In germline, CDR1 is SGHRS, CDR2 YFSETQ.

This clonotype was recorded many times. This chain joins TRBV27 and TRBJ2-3, with D unclear. Looked up from germline, CDR1 is MNHEY and CDR2 is SMNVEV (reference sequence). CDR3 length equals 11 residues. Trimming took 3 bases from V and 6 from J, leaving 4 bases between them. This chain's CDR3 is CASSFYDTQYF. The CDR3 coding sequence is TGTGCCAGCAGTTTTTACGATACGCAGTATTTT.

This chain links TRBV12-3 or TRBV12-4 with TRBJ2-7, with TRBD1 matching 11 bases. V lost 8 bases and J lost 5; bases outside the gene matches: 5. CDR3 length: 13 residues. The CDR3 here is CASRDRGYHEQYF. The CDR3 coding sequence is TGTGCCAGCCGGGACAGGGGGTATCACGAGCAGTACTTC.

V and J are TRBV6-5 and TRBJ2-6, with D unclear. This CDR3 is 16 amino acids long. Germline values: CDR1 MNHEY, CDR2 SVGAGI. The V gene lost 2 bases and the J gene lost 1 base, with 9 bases spanning the gap. As DNA, the CDR3 is TGTGCCAGCAGTTACCACTCTACTTCTGGGGCCAACGTCCTGACTTTC. Translated: CASSYHSTSGANVLTF.

This clonotype appeared many times. The rearrangement joins TRBV4-2 to TRBJ1-4; no reliable D call. This CDR3 spans 16 amino acids. V lost 0 bases to trimming and J lost 1 base, with 9 bases between them. The germline V gene encodes CDR1 LGHNA and CDR2 YNFKEQ. The CDR3 protein is CASSQDWKKTNEKLFF. As DNA, the CDR3 is TGTGCCAGCAGCCAAGATTGGAAGAAAACTAATGAAAAACTGTTTTTT.

This rearrangement joins TRBV7-3 to TRBJ2-4; D is perhaps TRBD1 or TRBD2 (5 bases each). Trimming took 1 base from V and 8 from J, leaving 9 bases between them. There are 13 residues in the CDR3. From germline, CDR1 is SGHTA and CDR2 FQGTGA. DNA of the CDR3: TGTGCCAGCAGCTTAAGTTTGGGGGACATTCAGTACTTC. It translates to CASSLSLGDIQYF.

The CDR3 loop reads CASSPPGLAGVGETQYF. Written as DNA, the CDR3 is TGTGCCAGCAGCCCCCCGGGACTAGCGGGAGTCGGAGAGACCCAGTACTTC. The chain is built from TRBV12-3 or TRBV12-4 and TRBJ2-5, with TRBD2 matching over 14 bases. Germline trimming cut 6 bases from V and 4 bases from J; bases unmatched to any gene: 10. The CDR3 is made up of 17 amino acids.

This clonotype was seen repeatedly, ten times or more. This rearrangement joins TRBV29-1 to TRBJ2-3, with D tentatively TRBD2 (7 bases). Deletions cut 3 bases from V and 5 bases from J, with 12 bases between. The length of the CDR3 is 13 residues. From germline, CDR1 is SQVTM and CDR2 ANQGSEA. The CDR3 reads CSVEGGPEDTQYF. CDR3 coding DNA: TGCAGCGTTGAGGGGGGGCCTGAAGATACGCAGTATTTT.

This clonotype was counted only a few times. The chain uses TRBV7-2 and TRBJ1-2; D call uncertain. V lost 1 base and J lost 5, with 5 bases in between. Looked up from germline, CDR1 is SGHTA and CDR2 is FQGNSA. The CDR3 sequence is 12 residues long. In nucleotides, the CDR3 is TGTGCCAGCAGCTTAGGCGCGTATGGCTACACCTTC. It encodes CASSLGAYGYTF.

The chain has TRBV5-1 and TRBJ2-7, with 10 bases identical to TRBD2. Germline V gene data show CDR1 as SGHRS and CDR2 as YFSETQ. The CDR3 covers 16 residues. V lost 1 base, J lost 5 bases, and 9 bases stayed unmatched. This CDR3 reads CASSLLASGSSDEQYF. DNA for the CDR3: TGCGCCAGCAGCTTGTTAGCTAGCGGGAGTTCAGACGAGCAGTACTTC.

The V call is TRBV5-1, the J call TRBJ1-1; a possible D gene is TRBD1 (5 bases). The CDR3 runs to 15 residues. Germline lookup yields CDR1 SGHRS and CDR2 YFSETQ. The ends were cut back, 6 bases at V and 1 base at J, with 16 bases in the middle. In nucleotides, the CDR3 is TGCGCCAGCACCAACCGGGGGGAGTGGAACACTGAAGCTTTCTTT. Protein: CASTNRGEWNTEAFF.

The genes are TRBV7-8 and TRBJ2-1; D is unresolved. V was shortened by 8 bases and J by 0 bases, with 14 bases between the two germline ends. This CDR3 region has 15 residues. CDR1 is SGHVS and CDR2 is FQNEAQ in the germline V gene. The chain's CDR3 is CASRPRVASYNEQFF. CDR3 bases: TGTGCCAGCCGCCCCCGGGTAGCCTCCTACAATGAGCAGTTCTTC.

This clonotype was seen only a few times. CDR3 residues: CASSEGVTYEQYF. The CDR3 nucleotides are TGCGCCAGCAGTGAGGGGGTTACCTACGAGCAGTACTTC. The chain joins TRBV10-2 to TRBJ2-7; D is unclear. The CDR3 loop spans 13 amino acids. The germline V gene has CDR1 WSHSY and CDR2 SAAADI. The V and J ends lost 2 bases and 2 bases respectively, with 7 bases between them.

The chain is built from TRBV20-1 and TRBJ2-1; 10 bases agree with TRBD2. In germline, CDR1 is DFQATT, CDR2 SNEGSKA (reference sequence). V lost 3 bases to trimming and J lost 6 bases; unmatched junction nucleotides: 5. The CDR3 spans 14 residues. The CDR3 DNA reads TGCAGTGCTAGCAGGGGACTAGCGTCCAATGAGCAGTTCTTC. Its protein product is CSASRGLASNEQFF.

The chain is built from TRBV15 and TRBJ2-2, with D unclear. Germline-derived CDR1 and CDR2 are LNHNV and YYDKDF (reference sequence). The length of the CDR3 is 15 residues. V lost 0 bases and J lost 0, with 5 bases in between. In DNA form, the CDR3 reads TGTGCCACCAGCAGAGACTCCACGAACACCGGGGAGCTGTTTTTT. This codes for CATSRDSTNTGELFF. Together with reference TRBV15 and TRBJ2-2, the CDR3 gives the full variable domain: DAMVIQNPRYQVTQFGKPVTLSCSQTLNHNVMYWYQQKSSQAPKLLFHYYDKDFNNEADTPDNFQSRRPNTSFCFLDIRSPGLGDTAMYLCATSRDSTNTGELFFGEGSRLTVL.

This chain uses TRBV5-4 with TRBJ2-1; D is possibly TRBD1 (7 bases). V lost 5 bases, J lost 10 bases, and 16 bases lay in between. Per the germline V gene, CDR1 is SGHNT and CDR2 is YYREEE (reference sequence). The CDR3 consists of 13 residues. This chain's CDR3 is CASRRQGGGEQFF. CDR3 coding DNA: TGTGCCAGCAGGCGGCAGGGGGGCGGGGAGCAGTTCTTC.

This clonotype was picked up a small number of times. This chain uses TRBV5-1 with TRBJ2-1; D gene unclear. The CDR3 runs to 17 residues. Germline CDR1 and CDR2: SGHRS and YFSETQ. The germline V and J ends were trimmed by 0 bases and 0 bases, with 13 bases remaining between them. The CDR3 DNA follows: TGCGCCAGCAGCTTGGGTGGTGGACCCAGCTCCTACAATGAGCAGTTCTTC. Translated: CASSLGGGPSSYNEQFF.

This clonotype came up a few times. The genes are TRBV7-2 and TRBJ2-1; D gene unclear. The V gene lost 7 bases and the J gene lost 0 bases, with 10 bases spanning the gap. Germline-derived CDR1 and CDR2 are SGHTA and FQGNSA. The CDR3 runs to 14 residues. The CDR3 region is CASTPASSYNEQFF. In nucleotides, the CDR3 is TGTGCCAGCACTCCCGCGAGCTCCTACAATGAGCAGTTCTTC.

The chain combines TRBV20-1 with TRBJ2-5, with a tentative D call TRBD2 (6 bases). The germline CDR1 and CDR2 sequences are DFQATT and SNEGSKA (reference sequence). Trimming removed 6 bases from V and 4 bases from J, with 15 bases in between. This CDR3 has 13 residues. CDR3 DNA sequence: TGCAGTGCAAGGACTAACGAAGGAGAGACCCAGTACTTC. It codes for CSARTNEGETQYF.

The chain joins TRBV7-8 to TRBJ1-1; D not certain. The germline gives CDR1 SGHVS, CDR2 FQNEAQ. V dropped 5 bases and J dropped 1 base, with 14 bases sitting between them. CDR3 length: 15 residues. Written as DNA, the CDR3 is TGTGCCAGCAGCCCGACGGTTACTAGGAACACTGAAGCTTTCTTT. Protein product: CASSPTVTRNTEAFF. Using reference TRBV7-8 and TRBJ1-1 for the parts outside the CDR3, the full variable domain is GAGVSQSPRYKVAKRGQDVALRCDPISGHVSLFWYQQALGQGPEFLTYFQNEAQLDKSGLPSDRFFAERPEGSVSTLKIQRTQQEDSAVYLCASSPTVTRNTEAFFGQGTRLTVV.

This clonotype turned up a few times. V and J are TRBV6-5 and TRBJ1-1; D may be TRBD1 (5 bases). Germline values: CDR1 MNHEY, CDR2 SVGAGI. This CDR3 region has 14 residues. V lost 4 bases and J lost 11, with 20 bases in between. The CDR3 is CASSFKAGTRRAFF. The CDR3 DNA reads as TGTGCCAGCAGTTTTAAGGCAGGGACCCGTCGGGCTTTCTTT.

This clonotype has just a few counts. V usage is TRBV3-1 and J usage is TRBJ2-3; D is perhaps TRBD2 (6 bases). From germline, CDR1 is LGHDT and CDR2 YNNKEL (reference sequence). This CDR3 comprises 14 residues. Trimming shortened V by 4 bases and J by 4 bases, and 12 bases separated the two germline ends. CDR3 in DNA: TGTGCCAGCAGCCCGGGACTCCTCCCAGATACGCAGTATTTT. Translated: CASSPGLLPDTQYF.

The chain uses TRBV11-2 and TRBJ1-3; TRBD1 matches at 9 bases. Germline V gene sequence: CDR1 SGHAT, CDR2 FQNNGV. Trimming at V came to 5 bases and at J to 4 bases, leaving 12 bases not matched to a gene. CDR3 length equals 17 residues. In DNA, the CDR3 is TGTGCCAGCAGCCCGAGAAACCCTGACAGGGGGGGAAACACCATATATTTT. It yields the protein CASSPRNPDRGGNTIYF.

This rearrangement joins TRBV7-9 to TRBJ2-1; 7 nucleotides line up with TRBD2. The CDR3 totals 17 residues. V lost 5 bases and J lost 8; bases outside the gene matches: 18. Germline CDR1 reads SEHNR; CDR2 reads FQNEAQ (reference sequence). This chain's CDR3 is CASSPEAGGSLRDEQFF. CDR3 nucleotides: TGTGCCAGCAGCCCCGAAGCTGGCGGGAGCCTGCGAGATGAGCAGTTCTTC.